The 21 T cell receptor beta chains reported below all come from one sample, sequenced in a study of cytomegalovirus exposure and HLA in healthy donors. PCR primers comprised 60 Vbeta and 13 Jbeta primers. Profiling relied on immunoSEQ multiplex PCR, and the TCRdb table lists in-frame clones only, not all of them. Of 130,000 or so clones listed, less than 85% are singletons. The sequenced sample consisted of PBMCs. The receptors originated from a man aged 35 to 55 in good health and CMV-seronegative.

The chain is built from TRBV7-8 and TRBJ2-5; 7 nucleotides align to TRBD2. CDR1 and CDR2 (germline): SGHVS, FQNEAQ. This CDR3 has 15 residues. Losses at the gene ends were 8 bases for V and 5 bases for J; bases not matched to a gene: 14. Here the CDR3 reads CASSVGGVVGETQYF. In DNA, the CDR3 is TGTGCCAGCTCCGTGGGGGGGGTGGTCGGGGAGACCCAGTACTTC.

The chain carries TRBV9 and TRBJ1-6; 7 bases fit TRBD1. CDR1 SGDLS and CDR2 YYNGEE come from the germline V gene. This CDR3 spans 14 amino acids. V was pared by 4 bases and J by 4 bases, with 2 bases of the junction left unmatched. This chain's CDR3 is CASSPGQYNSPLHF. The CDR3 DNA reads TGTGCCAGCAGCCCGGGACAGTATAATTCACCCCTCCACTTT.

The gene calls are TRBV21-1 and TRBJ2-6; TRBD1 reflects the table's D call only, with no check against the DNA. TRBV21-1 is noted as a pseudogene. The CDR3 covers 15 residues. This CDR3 reads CASSLFRAGANVLTF. CDR3 DNA sequence: TGTGCCAGCAGCTTGTTCAGGGCTGGGGCCAACGTCCTGACTTTC.

The chain's CDR3 is CASSDYTDTQYF. CDR3 sequence (DNA): TGCGCCAGCAGTGATTACACAGATACGCAGTATTTT. V gene TRBV10-1 combines with J gene TRBJ2-3; no firm D call. V lost 3 bases and J lost 2, with 3 bases in between. This CDR3 has 12 amino acids. Germline lookup yields CDR1 WNHNN and CDR2 SYGVQD (reference sequence).

V usage is TRBV27 and J usage is TRBJ2-1; the match to TRBD1 covers 7 bases. The CDR3 totals 14 residues. Unmatched junction bases numbered 13, after V lost 6 bases and J lost 11 bases. From germline, CDR1 is MNHEY and CDR2 SMNVEV (reference sequence). CDR3 protein: CASSSPQGDLKQFF. The CDR3 coding sequence is TGTGCCAGCAGCTCACCGCAGGGGGATCTTAAGCAGTTCTTC.

The J gene is TRBJ2-2, the V gene TRBV7-2; D might be TRBD1 (6 bases). V shed 5 bases and J shed 7 bases, with 11 bases lying between them. This CDR3 spans 13 amino acids. The germline V gene encodes CDR1 SGHTA and CDR2 FQGNSA. The CDR3 spells CASSLKDSGELFF. The CDR3 nucleotides are TGTGCCAGCAGCCTAAAGGACAGCGGGGAGCTGTTTTTT.

Sample share makes this clone medium-sized. The chain links TRBV4-1 to TRBJ1-5; no reliable D call. This CDR3 has 15 residues. With 4 bases removed from V and 0 bases from J, the gap between germline ends came to 10 bases. The germline CDR1 and CDR2 sequences are MGHRA and YSYEKL. The CDR3 reads CASSPQDLSNQPQHF. The CDR3 nucleotides are TGCGCCAGCAGCCCCCAGGATCTTAGCAATCAGCCCCAGCATTTT.

The sample holds one count of this clone. The V and J genes are TRBV2 and TRBJ2-3; the match to TRBD1 covers 7 bases. V gave up 11 bases and J gave up 2 bases; unmatched junction bases: 7. This CDR3 comprises 13 residues. Germline assignment: CDR1 SNHLY and CDR2 FYNNEI. The CDR3 sequence: CASQGQHTDTQYF. The DNA of the CDR3 is TGTGCCTCCCAGGGACAGCACACAGATACGCAGTATTTT.

The chain employs TRBV11-2 and TRBJ2-7; D may be TRBD2 (6 bases). The CDR3 is 14 residues long. The V end lost 1 base, the J end lost 2 bases, and 9 bases lay between the germline ends. The germline V gene encodes CDR1 SGHAT and CDR2 FQNNGV. The CDR3 DNA is TGTGCCAGCAGCTTAGCGCGGGAAGCCTACGAGCAGTACTTC. Translated, it gives CASSLAREAYEQYF.

This rearrangement joins TRBV13 to TRBJ1-5, with TRBD1 identical over 10 bases. Germline lookup yields CDR1 PRHDT and CDR2 FYEKMQ (reference sequence). V shed 2 bases, J shed 4 bases, and the junction held 5 bases outside the gene matches. This CDR3 is 16 amino acids long. The CDR3 nucleotides are TGTGCCAGCAGCTTAAGGGACAGGGGTCGTAATCAGCCCCAGCATTTT. It codes for CASSLRDRGRNQPQHF.

The chain joins TRBV14 to TRBJ2-7; D not certain. The CDR3 covers 19 residues. V shed 1 base and J shed 4 bases, with 26 bases lying between them. Germline V gene sequence: CDR1 SGHDN, CDR2 FVKESK. CDR3 residues: CASSQGGALFFSGNYEQYF. Written as DNA, the CDR3 is TGTGCCAGCAGCCAAGGCGGAGCGCTTTTTTTTTCGGGTAATTACGAGCAGTACTTC.

This chain links TRBV7-3 with TRBJ2-7, with 9 nucleotides matching TRBD2. Germline V gives CDR1 SGHTA, CDR2 FQGTGA. The trim removed 5 bases at V and 4 bases at J, leaving 9 bases unmatched. The CDR3 contains 15 residues. CDR3 coding DNA: TGTGCCAGCAGCCCCACGGCTAGCGGGATTTACGAGCAGTACTTC. This translates into CASSPTASGIYEQYF.

The chain recombines TRBV29-1 with TRBJ1-5, with a possible D match to TRBD1 (6 bases). The CDR3 totals 16 residues. Germline V CDR1 and CDR2: SQVTM, ANQGSEA. V shed 6 bases and J shed 3 bases, with 21 bases lying between them. The CDR3 loop reads CSVYWPTGTTNQPQHF. The DNA of the CDR3 is TGCAGCGTCTACTGGCCCACAGGGACGACCAATCAGCCCCAGCATTTT.

This chain joins TRBV5-1 and TRBJ1-2; 7 bases agree with TRBD1. This CDR3 region has 14 residues. Germline CDR1 SGHRS, CDR2 YFSETQ. Trimming cost V 4 bases and J 5 bases; bases outside gene matches: 8. CDR3 loop: CASSRTGESYGYTF. The CDR3 DNA reads as TGCGCCAGCAGCCGGACAGGCGAAAGTTATGGCTACACCTTC.

The chain uses TRBV30 and TRBJ1-6; D is unclear. The CDR3 covers 12 residues. Germline lookup yields CDR1 GTSNPN and CDR2 SVGIG (reference sequence). V lost 2 bases and J 7 bases, leaving 6 bases between the germline ends. The CDR3 bases are TGTGCCTGGAGTCGCCGGAATTCACCCCTCCACTTT. It encodes CAWSRRNSPLHF. Based on the CDR3 plus reference TRBV30 and TRBJ1-6, the full variable domain is SQTIHQWPATLVQPVGSPLSLECTVEGTSNPNLYWYRQAAGRGLQLLFYSVGIGQISSEVPQNLSASRPQDRQFILSSKKLLLSDSGFYLCAWSRRNSPLHFGNGTRLTVT.

V is TRBV9 and J is TRBJ2-7, with D tentatively TRBD1 (6 bases). Germline V gene data show CDR1 as SGDLS and CDR2 as YYNGEE. The CDR3 runs 15 residues. V was trimmed by 3 bases and J by 4 bases, leaving 17 bases between them. CDR3 region: CASSAGSGQLYEQYF. In nucleotides, the CDR3 is TGTGCCAGCAGCGCTGGGTCCGGACAGCTTTACGAGCAGTACTTC.

V gene TRBV10-3 combines with J gene TRBJ2-5, with 7 nucleotides matching TRBD1. This CDR3 spans 17 amino acids. The V gene's germline CDR1 is ENHRY and CDR2 SYGVKD. After removal of 0 bases from V and 5 bases from J, the junction contained 12 bases not matched to a gene. DNA for the CDR3: TGTGCCATCAGTGAGTCCCCGGGACAGTTAAATGTGGAGACCCAGTACTTC. It is translated as CAISESPGQLNVETQYF.

The chain is built from TRBV9 and TRBJ1-2, with TRBD1 matching 10 bases. Germline V gives CDR1 SGDLS, CDR2 YYNGEE. V lost 4 bases, J lost 5 bases, and 11 bases stayed unmatched. This CDR3 region has 16 residues. The CDR3 bases are TGTGCCAGCAGCACCTCCCGGGACAGGGGATTATATGGCTACACCTTC. Translation gives CASSTSRDRGLYGYTF.

The J gene is TRBJ2-1, the V gene TRBV19; 16 bases agree with TRBD2. With V trimmed by 6 bases and J by 4 bases, 3 bases remained unmatched. Germline V lookup: CDR1 LNHDA, CDR2 SQIVND (reference sequence). The length of the CDR3 is 16 residues. CDR3 in amino acids: CASRPGLAGGYNEQFF. DNA of the CDR3: TGTGCCAGTAGGCCGGGACTAGCGGGGGGGTACAATGAGCAGTTCTTC.

The CDR3 sequence is CASSPTGGHNEQFF. The DNA of the CDR3 is TGTGCCAGCAGCCCGACAGGGGGCCACAATGAGCAGTTCTTC. V gene TRBV9 combines with J gene TRBJ2-1; TRBD1 matches at 10 bases. CDR1 and CDR2 (germline): SGDLS, YYNGEE. The CDR3 spans 14 residues. After removal of 4 bases from V and 5 bases from J, the junction contained 3 bases not matched to a gene.

The chain is built from TRBV7-2 and TRBJ1-2; D perhaps matches TRBD1 (6 bases). The CDR3 is 15 amino acids. In germline, CDR1 is SGHTA, CDR2 FQGNSA. Between the trimmed V and J ends, which lost 3 bases and 2 bases, there was a span of 13 bases. The CDR3 sequence: CASSLQGGGNYGYTF. The CDR3 coding sequence is TGTGCCAGCAGCTTGCAAGGGGGGGGAAACTATGGCTACACCTTC.